Listed here is a single T cell receptor (beta chain). Antigen: not known. Clones were sequenced by immunoSEQ multiplex PCR, and TCRdb holds only the in-frame ones, with some missing. Among 150,000 to 200,000 clones listed, approximately 92% were seen once. This sample is drawn from a study of T cell responses to AZD1222 COVID-19 vaccine. Study outcomes and limitations: Reportedly, nearly half of unique spike TCRs recognized epitopes outside B.1.351/B.1.1.7 mutations. Vaccine-associated CD4 TCRs spanned spike, dominant at 160-218 and 743-854.

This CDR3 spans 16 amino acids. V lost 2 bases to trimming and J lost 0 bases, with 14 bases between them. Germline loops: CDR1 SGHRS, CDR2 YFSETQ. The sequence was obtained from an adult in good health. V gene TRBV5-1 combines with J gene TRBJ1-1; a weak D match, TRBD1 (5 bases). The sequences come from peripheral blood, collected on day 0 of AZD1222 vaccination. This chain's CDR3 is CASSFGTGIMNTEAFF. As DNA, the CDR3 is TGCGCCAGCAGCTTCGGCACAGGTATCATGAACACTGAAGCTTTCTTT. The variable domain in full, completed from reference TRBV5-1 and TRBJ1-1, reads KAGVTQTPRYLIKTRGQQVTLSCSPISGHRSVSWYQQTPGQGLQFLFEYFSETQRNKGNFPGRFSGRQFSNSRSEMNVSTLELGDSALYLCASSFGTGIMNTEAFFGQGTRLTVV.